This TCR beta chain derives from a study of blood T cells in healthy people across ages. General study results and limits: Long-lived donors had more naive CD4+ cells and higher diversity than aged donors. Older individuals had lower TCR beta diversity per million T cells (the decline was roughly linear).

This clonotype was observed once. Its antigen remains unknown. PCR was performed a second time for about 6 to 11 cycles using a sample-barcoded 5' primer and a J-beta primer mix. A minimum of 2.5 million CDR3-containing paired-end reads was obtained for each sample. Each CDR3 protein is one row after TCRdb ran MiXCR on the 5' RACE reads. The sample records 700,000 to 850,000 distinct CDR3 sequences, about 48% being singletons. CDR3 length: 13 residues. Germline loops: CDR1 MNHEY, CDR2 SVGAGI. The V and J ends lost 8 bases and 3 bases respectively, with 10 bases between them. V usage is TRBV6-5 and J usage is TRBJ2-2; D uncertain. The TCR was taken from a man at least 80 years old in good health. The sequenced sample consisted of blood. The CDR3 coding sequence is TGTGCCAGCGGTCGGGTCGACACCGGGGAGCTGTTTTTT. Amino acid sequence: CASGRVDTGELFF.